This T cell receptor (beta chain) was captured in a study of cytomegalovirus exposure and HLA in healthy donors listed by TCRdb under 2017. Study-level background: According to an earlier analysis of several hundred of the donors, about 180 million T cells yielded over 90 million unique TCR beta sequences and 276 Gb of sequence data. Rather than using new phenotypic data, the later analysis identified candidate immune exposures from TCR beta sequences and from how often those sequences occurred across donors. The study profiled the T cell repertoires of 500 to 800 subjects by immunosequencing and related them to cytomegalovirus serostatus. To predict cytomegalovirus infection status, the study combined high-throughput TCR immunosequencing, statistical association of individual TCRs with disease status, and machine learning. Every discovery cohort repertoire had been produced on one sequencing platform. An earlier analysis of fewer than 750 of the donors used high-throughput TCR beta sequencing to judge whether each TCR beta V gene segment behaved as functional or pseudogenic. Genome-wide SNP genotypes for about 60% of the roughly 700 donors were used in a later genetic analysis, which treated that subset as a discovery cohort. Roughly five DR-DQ haplotypes were treated as single units for association and clustering because of strong linkage in the cohort. Donor age, sex, ethnicity and CMV serostatus were compiled together with the repertoire data. In a later analysis, previously published TCR beta repertoires from about 670 donors were re-analyzed and high-resolution HLA genotyping was added so that TCR occurrence patterns could be studied. An early release covering 550 to 650 HLA-typed donors comprised approximately 300 gigabases of sequencing data and tens of millions of unique TCR sequences. Of the approximately 400 genotyped donors, roughly 85% fell in the genetic ancestry cluster associated with self-reported Caucasian donors. The aim of the study was to test whether cataloging public T cell receptors could identify signatures of past pathogen exposure. Class I and class II HLA loci were covered by the typing at four-digit resolution. Besides the first cohort of around 700 subjects, a separate validation cohort made up of over 95 different subjects was used. Among several hundred genotyped donors of the cohort, an average of around 250,000 unique TCR beta nucleotide sequences was sequenced per donor, of which 15% to 20% were non-productive. Typing coverage varied by locus: about 620-630 donors for A, B, C, DRB1 and DQB1; some 520 for DQA1; nearly 610 for DPA1; more than 450 for DPB1. What the study reported, not specific to this receptor: An association between a missense DCLRE1C variant and V-gene and J-gene trimming of TCR beta chains was found in a later genetic analysis and replicated in an independent cohort. Because counts were too low, about 18 rarely observed V segments, including chromosome 9 orphons, were excluded from the earlier analysis of some 540 of the donors. It was suggested by the authors that the approach could potentially be generalized to other disease states and immunological phenotypes. The cohort was sequenced for TCR beta chains only, and without alpha or paired-chain data the features that could be detected were limited. According to a later analysis, TCR association rates differed among HLA loci, with DRB1 alleles showing the most associated TCRs and HLA-C alleles showing the fewest. For the cohort, immune exposure information was limited to CMV serostatus. Strong co-occurrence of HLA alleles, especially DR and DQ, made assigning TCR associations to individual alleles difficult. In vitro tests confirmed that three of the cytomegalovirus-associated TCR beta chains recognize cytomegalovirus antigens. Linkage disequilibrium might explain the correlated functional status among segregating V segments, but an unknown experimental factor could not be excluded. Presence/absence analyses assumed roughly uniform sequencing depth across donors, an assumption that may not hold. A further reported finding was that TCR beta sequences accurately predicted the HLA-A and HLA-B alleles for most subjects in the first cohort. A total of fewer than 200 TCR beta chains were listed by the study as associated with cytomegalovirus. In a later analysis, 16,951 TCR beta sequences were associated with specific HLA alleles at a false discovery rate of 0.05. A later genetic analysis reported fewer N-insertions in productive TCRs among donors in an Asian-associated ancestry cluster than the approximately 670-donor mean. The sequencing pipeline was judged likely to have produced a cluster of highly shared sequence variants as a technical artifact. In a later analysis, HLA-associated TCR beta chains were found to be more clonally expanded and to have lower generation probabilities than equally common non-associated chains. Some IMGT-functional V segments, including TRBV6-2 and TRBV6-3, could not be distinguished by the 87-base-pair reads and were therefore excluded. Across donors, most TCR sequences were observed very rarely, whereas some public TCRs were present in many individuals. Cytomegalovirus status was reported to be diagnosed by the classifier with high specificity and sensitivity in both the original and validation cohorts. An earlier analysis of approximately 590 of the donors showed that most TCR beta V segments appeared in productive rearrangements either about 90% or about 30% of the time, which broadly matched IMGT annotations. Several of the top co-occurrence clusters appeared to be linked to parvovirus B19, influenza, CMV and Epstein-Barr virus, according to a later analysis. A later analysis found that most CMV-associated TCR beta chains appeared HLA-restricted, with HLA associations seemingly driven largely by CMV exposure. Because HLA typing was unavailable for some donors at each locus, only the typed subset was used in association tests.

Libraries were made using the immunoSEQ multiplex PCR assay. The multiplex PCR relied on a mix of 60 forward primers for TCR Vbeta segments and 13 reverse primers for TCR Jbeta segments. The CDR3 region of rearranged TCR beta genes was amplified from genomic DNA by a multiplex PCR assay. The Illumina HiSeq System was used to sequence the amplified TCR beta libraries as 87-base-pair reads. Per the source publication's procedure: In a later analysis, roughly 80 million unique TCR beta chains were counted across the 500 to 850 repertoires, and approximately 9.9 million of these chains were shared by at least two donors. Raw reads were error-corrected and collapsed into unique sequences by a nearest-neighbor algorithm in which closely related sequences were merged to remove PCR and sequencing errors. CDR3 sequences were aligned to IMGT reference sequences to assign V, D and J gene segments. For a sequence to be retained, at least a six-nucleotide match to both a V gene segment and a J gene segment was required. Rearrangements were classified as productive when the CDR3 lacked stop codons and remained in frame with V and J, and all other rearrangements were classified as non-productive. CDR3 was defined according to IMGT convention as the region running from the second conserved V-encoded cysteine to the conserved J-encoded phenylalanine. In an earlier analysis of around 640 of the donors, sequences lacking an unambiguous match to a single V gene segment were excluded. In an earlier analysis of some 590 of the donors, a V segment was called functional when productive rearrangements were above 56.7%, and segregating when the standard deviation between donors exceeded 5%. A statistical classification framework was built for diagnosing cytomegalovirus status from the catalog of TCR beta chain sequences. In a later analysis, V and J genes were assigned by comparing TCR nucleotide sequences against IMGT/GENE-DB human TR gene sequences. A later analysis assigned CDR3 sequences and most-parsimonious VDJ recombination scenarios with the TCRdist pipeline. In a later analysis, each TCR beta chain was defined by its CDR3 amino acid sequence together with its V-gene family, and reads lacking a unique V-gene family were excluded. In a later analysis, around 600 highly shared, low-generation-probability nucleotide sequences were removed to address suspected cross-contamination and a sequencing artifact. For each public chain, a later analysis derived a clonal expansion index from normalized ranks of inferred template counts within each repertoire. A later analysis computed generation probabilities with a VDJ recombination model fitted to out-of-frame rearrangements, and checked the results against IGoR. In a later analysis, TCR-TCR, TCR-HLA and TCR-CMV co-occurrence was scored with hypergeometric tests, and a repertoire-size bias correction was applied to TCR pairs. A later analysis estimated false discovery rates by permuting HLA or CMV assignments 20 times. In a later analysis, co-occurring TCRs were grouped with DBSCAN, and TCRdist sequence similarity was added when clustering was performed within HLA-allele-positive subsets. Repertoires with fewer than 30,000 or more than 120,000 public chains, plus five repertoires with anomalous nucleotide sharing, were excluded from co-occurrence clustering. Entries here come from immuneACCESS through TCRdb and include only in-frame sequences with V and J called. Some clones fail to appear in such tables; in the studies checked, an unresolved V gene covers under half of the shortfall, and the cause of the remainder is unknown. That table is the source of V, J and clone size, and D and trimming were worked out from the DNA. The sample data list 120,000 to 150,000 clones, and about three quarters of these were observed just once. The ten most abundant clones make up about 1.7% of the sample.

The cohort was made up of hundreds of healthy bone marrow donors. At the time of sampling, all cohort members were nominally healthy, though unrecorded immune exposures were likely present. The donor tested CMV seronegative and was one of the 352 seronegative cohort members. Every donor gave a peripheral blood sample, and the peripheral blood mononuclear cells from that sample were used for TCR beta sequencing. Genomic DNA extraction from the blood cell samples was performed with the Qiagen DNeasy Blood Extraction Kit. About this clone itself: The antigen it binds to is not known. No base quality information exists; no much larger clone differs at one position.

Taken from cysteine to phenylalanine, the CDR3 has 13 residues. Only the CDR3 DNA stays, 39 bases, in frame from base 1. CDR1 and CDR2 (WSHSY, SAAADI) derive from the germline V gene. Ends trimmed: V by 6 bases, J by 7 bases; bases unmatched to a gene: 4. The specimen was PBMCs. The source of this sequence is a woman aged 25 to 39 in good health and CMV-seronegative. Recombination connected TRBV10-2 to TRBJ1-2, with 11 bases aligning to TRBD1. The DNA sequence reads TGCGCCAGCAGAGGGACAGGGGGAGCTGGCTACACCTTC. Its translation is CASRGTGGAGYTF.